These 7 T cell receptor beta chains originate from one sample sequenced in a study of PD-1 blockade in classical Hodgkin lymphoma. Every patient relapsed after autologous stem cell transplantation, and brentuximab vedotin exposure varied. The assay was immunoSEQ multiplex PCR, and TCRdb's table has in-frame clones only and misses some. The sample comprises around 25,000 clones, roughly four fifths of which are singletons, and around a tenth rests with the top ten. Sequenced material: peripheral blood mononuclear cells (PBMCs), taken before the second cycle of nivolumab. The receptor set was obtained from a human donor with classical Hodgkin lymphoma.

The J gene is TRBJ2-4, the V gene TRBV5-6, with D maybe TRBD1 (5 bases). This CDR3 region has 19 residues. The germline V and J ends were trimmed by 2 bases and 0 bases, with 21 bases remaining between them. Per the germline V gene, CDR1 is SGHDT and CDR2 is YYEEEE. In nucleotides, the CDR3 is TGTGCCAGCAGCTTTGGGGCAGGCCCCAAAAGGGCAGCCAAAAACATTCAGTACTTC. Translated: CASSFGAGPKRAAKNIQYF.

The V gene is TRBV2, the J gene TRBJ2-5; D remains unclear. V shed 4 bases and J shed 2 bases, with 8 bases lying between them. The CDR3 is 13 residues long. Germline V CDR1 and CDR2: SNHLY, FYNNEI. CDR3 in DNA: TGTGCCAGCAGTGCTACTTCTCAAGAGACCCAGTACTTC. Protein sequence: CASSATSQETQYF.

The count of this clone is one. The rearrangement links TRBV2 to TRBJ2-7, with 14 bases that match TRBD2. Per germline, CDR1 SNHLY and CDR2 FYNNEI. CDR3 length: 15 amino acids. V gave up 5 bases and J gave up 5 bases; unmatched junction bases: 5. The CDR3 DNA sequence: TGTGCCAGCAGTCCGACTAGCGGGGGGGCGCACGAGCAGTACTTC. This encodes CASSPTSGGAHEQYF.

This chain links TRBV4-3 with TRBJ2-3, with D possibly being TRBD2 (6 bases). The ends were cut back, 1 base at V and 4 bases at J, with 9 bases in the middle. The V gene's germline CDR1 is LGHNA and CDR2 YSLEER. The CDR3 runs 14 residues. The chain's CDR3 is CASSQVGTSDTQYF. The CDR3, as DNA: TGCGCCAGCAGCCAAGTGGGGACTTCAGATACGCAGTATTTT.

This rearrangement joins TRBV5-5 to TRBJ2-7; 7 nucleotides agree with TRBD1. Germline V gene data show CDR1 as SGHKS and CDR2 as YYEKEE (reference sequence). V trimming: 4 bases; J trimming: 2 bases; junction bases outside the gene matches: 6. The length of the CDR3 is 14 residues. The CDR3 bases are TGTGCCAGCAGCCATACCACAGGGGCCTACGAGCAGTACTTC. It codes for CASSHTTGAYEQYF.

This chain connects TRBV2 to TRBJ2-1; D possibly matches TRBD1 or TRBD2 (5 bases each). V lost 6 bases and J 4 bases, leaving 10 bases between the germline ends. The CDR3 is 13 amino acids. CDR1 and CDR2 (germline): SNHLY, FYNNEI. CDR3 bases: TGTGCCAGCAGCAGCAGGGAGTACAATGAGCAGTTCTTC. Translating gives CASSSREYNEQFF.

The rearrangement uses TRBV7-6 and TRBJ1-1, with D tentatively TRBD1 (5 bases). The CDR3 is made up of 16 amino acids. Per germline, CDR1 SGHVS and CDR2 FNYEAQ. V lost 1 base to trimming and J lost 4 bases, with 16 bases between them. The CDR3 sequence: CASSLDFQGRSTEAFF. The DNA of the CDR3 is TGTGCCAGCAGCTTAGACTTCCAGGGAAGGAGCACTGAAGCTTTCTTT.